These T cell receptor beta chains were read from a single sample in a study of T cells in Graves' hyperthyroidism and ophthalmopathy. TCRdb passed the multiplex PCR reads through MiXCR, listing each CDR3 protein once. Here the sample spans about 360,000 distinct CDR3 sequences, about 18% being singletons. The sample was blood. These receptors were obtained from a woman aged 18-35 years with Graves' hyperthyroidism. Both conserved end residues are part of each CDR3. The D gene is left open where the match is weak. Expanded clones get a size class; other rows say once, few or many, or leave the size out.

V gene: TRBV13
J gene: TRBJ1-6
clone size: many
D gene: .
CDR3 DNA: TGTGCCAGCAGCCCCTCCCGGGGGGGGAGTAACGATTCACCCCTCCACTTT
CDR3 protein: CASSPSRGGSNDSPLHF

V gene: TRBV28
J gene: TRBJ2-5
clone size: many
D gene: .
CDR3 DNA: TGTGCCAGCAGTCTCATGGAAGAGACCCAGTACTTC
CDR3 protein: CASSLMEETQYF

V gene: TRBV15
J gene: TRBJ2-5
clone size: .
D gene: .
CDR3 DNA: TGTGCCACCAGCGGATACCGGACAGACCAAGAGACCCAGTACTTC
CDR3 protein: CATSGYRTDQETQYF

V gene: TRBV18
J gene: TRBJ1-2
clone size: many
D gene: TRBD1
CDR3 DNA: TGTGCCAGCTCGCCCGACAGGGATGTCTATGGCTACACCTTC
CDR3 protein: CASSPDRDVYGYTF

V gene: TRBV28
J gene: TRBJ1-2
clone size: many
D gene: .
CDR3 DNA: TGTGCCAGCACCTCGGACACGGGGACGTATGGCTACACCTTC
CDR3 protein: CASTSDTGTYGYTF

V gene: TRBV25-1
J gene: TRBJ1-1
clone size: many
D gene: .
CDR3 DNA: TGTGCCAGCAGTGAAGGTCGCGCTGAAGCTTTCTTT
CDR3 protein: CASSEGRAEAFF

V gene: TRBV29-1
J gene: TRBJ2-3
clone size: few
D gene: TRBD1
CDR3 DNA: TGCAGCGTTGATCCCGCTGGGACAGCTAGCACAGATACGCAGTATTTT
CDR3 protein: CSVDPAGTASTDTQYF

V gene: TRBV30
J gene: TRBJ2-5
clone size: many
D gene: TRBD1
CDR3 DNA: TGTGCCTGGAGTGTAGGTCCAGGGGGCCTGAAGACCCAGTACTTC
CDR3 protein: CAWSVGPGGLKTQYF

V gene: TRBV19
J gene: TRBJ1-1
clone size: many
D gene: .
CDR3 DNA: TGTGCCAGTAGTATACTCCGCTTGGGGGGCACTGAAGCTTTCTTT
CDR3 protein: CASSILRLGGTEAFF

V gene: TRBV4-2
J gene: TRBJ1-1
clone size: once
D gene: .
CDR3 DNA: TGTGCCAGCAGCCGGGGTATGGGCGGCCTGAACACTGAAGCTTTCTTT
CDR3 protein: CASSRGMGGLNTEAFF

V gene: TRBV11-2
J gene: TRBJ2-7
clone size: many
D gene: .
CDR3 DNA: TGTGCCAGCAGCTTCACCGTAGCTATTTACCACCACGAGCAGTACTTC
CDR3 protein: CASSFTVAIYHHEQYF

V gene: TRBV11-1
J gene: TRBJ2-2
clone size: few
D gene: .
CDR3 DNA: TGTGCCAGCAGCACTAGGAAGGGCGGCACCGGGGAGCTGTTTTTT
CDR3 protein: CASSTRKGGTGELFF

V gene: TRBV12-3/TRBV12-4
J gene: TRBJ2-5
clone size: many
D gene: TRBD1
CDR3 DNA: TGTGCCAGCAGTACACAGGGGGTTCTTCACGAGACCCAGTACTTC
CDR3 protein: CASSTQGVLHETQYF

V gene: TRBV18
J gene: TRBJ2-7
clone size: many
D gene: .
CDR3 DNA: TGTGCCAGCCGCCCCGGGGACGGATCCTACGAGCAGTACTTC
CDR3 protein: CASRPGDGSYEQYF

V gene: TRBV9
J gene: TRBJ2-7
clone size: .
D gene: .
CDR3 DNA: TGTGCCAGCAGCGTAAGCAGCGGAGGGGAGCAGTACTTC
CDR3 protein: CASSVSSGGEQYF

V gene: TRBV6-5
J gene: TRBJ2-7
clone size: .
D gene: .
CDR3 DNA: TGTGCCAGCAGTTACGACAGGACCGCCTACGAGCAGTACTTC
CDR3 protein: CASSYDRTAYEQYF

V gene: TRBV20-1
J gene: TRBJ2-7
clone size: many
D gene: .
CDR3 DNA: TGCAGTGCTTCTCCGGAGGGCTACGAGCAGTACTTC
CDR3 protein: CSASPEGYEQYF

V gene: TRBV10-3
J gene: TRBJ2-5
clone size: .
D gene: .
CDR3 DNA: TGTGCCATCAGTGAGTTGGGGGGAGCTGAAGAGACCCAGTACTTC
CDR3 protein: CAISELGGAEETQYF

V gene: TRBV30
J gene: TRBJ1-1
clone size: many
D gene: .
CDR3 DNA: TGTGCCTGGTCCAGGAGCACTGAAGCTTTCTTT
CDR3 protein: CAWSRSTEAFF

V gene: TRBV9
J gene: TRBJ1-2
clone size: many
D gene: TRBD1
CDR3 DNA: TGTGCCAGCAGCGCGGGACAGGCTTCTAACTATGGCTACACCTTC
CDR3 protein: CASSAGQASNYGYTF

V gene: TRBV28
J gene: TRBJ2-7
clone size: few
D gene: TRBD1
CDR3 DNA: TGTGCCAGCAGCCGAGGGGACAGGGACCCGAAACAGTACTTC
CDR3 protein: CASSRGDRDPKQYF

V gene: TRBV6-5
J gene: TRBJ2-2
clone size: many
D gene: TRBD2
CDR3 DNA: TGTGCCAGCAGTTACGCGTGGGGGGGACGGAACACCGGGGAGCTGTTTTTT
CDR3 protein: CASSYAWGGRNTGELFF

V gene: TRBV14
J gene: TRBJ2-7
clone size: many
D gene: TRBD2
CDR3 DNA: TGTGCCAGCAACTCGGTAACTAGCGGACCCTACGAGCAGTACTTC
CDR3 protein: CASNSVTSGPYEQYF

V gene: TRBV6-5
J gene: TRBJ2-7
clone size: many
D gene: .
CDR3 DNA: TGTGCCAGCAGTTACGGGCCGACCTACGAGCAGTACTTC
CDR3 protein: CASSYGPTYEQYF

V gene: TRBV6-1
J gene: TRBJ2-5
clone size: many
D gene: TRBD2
CDR3 DNA: TGTGCCACCGACCTTAGCGGGGGCCGGGAGACCCAGTACTTC
CDR3 protein: CATDLSGGRETQYF

V gene: TRBV28
J gene: TRBJ1-2
clone size: many
D gene: .
CDR3 DNA: TGTGCCAGCAGCCGCCCCCCCCCGGGCGAAGATGGCTACACCTTC
CDR3 protein: CASSRPPPGEDGYTF

V gene: TRBV7-9
J gene: TRBJ2-7
clone size: many
D gene: .
CDR3 DNA: TGTGCCAGCAGCCCCCACGCACAGGGAGCCTACGAGCAGTACTTC
CDR3 protein: CASSPHAQGAYEQYF

V gene: TRBV13
J gene: TRBJ2-5
clone size: .
D gene: .
CDR3 DNA: TGTGCCAGCAGCTTCGGGAGAGGTGGGGAGACCCAGTACTTC
CDR3 protein: CASSFGRGGETQYF

V gene: TRBV6-2/TRBV6-3
J gene: TRBJ1-1
clone size: many
D gene: .
CDR3 DNA: TGTGCCAGCAGTTACGGAGGCACTGAAGCTTTCTTT
CDR3 protein: CASSYGGTEAFF

V gene: TRBV20-1
J gene: TRBJ1-2
clone size: .
D gene: .
CDR3 DNA: TGCAGTGCTAGTGACCGGTCCAACTATGGCTACACCTTC
CDR3 protein: CSASDRSNYGYTF

V gene: TRBV3-1
J gene: TRBJ1-3
clone size: few
D gene: TRBD1
CDR3 DNA: TGTGCCAGCAGCCGTCAGACAGGGACCCTCCTGGGAAACACCATATATTTT
CDR3 protein: CASSRQTGTLLGNTIYF